This T cell receptor (beta chain) was sequenced in a study of somatic mutations in cytotoxic T cells in rheumatoid arthritis. In the study overall: Each patient's diagnosis was followed right away by a blood draw (30 ml EDTA), before any treatment.

The table came from immunoSEQ multiplex PCR; TCRdb's copy has only in-frame clones and leaves some out. Of fewer than 25,000 clones in the sample, just under 80% are singletons; the top ten hold about 11%. This CDR3 contains 17 residues. The specimen was CD8+ T cells sorted from blood. The sequence was obtained from an adult with rheumatoid arthritis. J is TRBJ2-7 and V is TRBV21-1. TRBV21-1 has pseudogene status. Here the CDR3 DNA reads TGTGCCAGCAGCAAAGCTGGGACGGACCCAGGGCGCTACGAGCAGTACTTC. Translating gives CASSKAGTDPGRYEQYF.